A selection of T cell receptor beta chains follows, all from one sample in a study of shared clonotypes between healthy human individuals. The table came from immunoSEQ multiplex PCR; TCRdb's copy has only in-frame clones and leaves some out. The table includes some 490,000 clones, approximately 78% detected once. Input material: PBMCs. The receptors were gathered from a woman aged 40 to 50 in good health. Some clones in this sample may be carry-over from other donors' samples. Both conserved end residues are part of each CDR3. D genes are given only for firm matches. Where a row states a size, it is once, few, many or the class of an expanded clone; other rows omit it.

NA	TRBV28	TRBD2	TRBJ2-3	TGTGCCAGCCGCCGGGGGAGGCGGGAGGGCCCAGATACGCAGTATTTT	CASRRGRREGPDTQYF
once	TRBV7-6	TRBD1	TRBJ2-1	TGTGCCAGCAGCTTAGGGACAGGGCTAGGCTATGAGCAGTTCTTC	CASSLGTGLGYEQFF
NA	TRBV18	TRBD2	TRBJ2-5	TGTGCCAGCTCACCGGTAGCGGGACCCGAGACCCAGTACTTC	CASSPVAGPETQYF
NA	TRBV29-1	NA	TRBJ1-2	TGCAGCGTTGAGGCAGGGGCTAACTATGGCTACACCTTC	CSVEAGANYGYTF
NA	TRBV5-5	TRBD2	TRBJ2-5	TGTGCCAGCAGCTTGGCCCTACAACTAGCGCTCCAAGAGACCCAGTACTTC	CASSLALQLALQETQYF
NA	TRBV15	NA	TRBJ1-4	TGTGCCACCAGCAGAGACTACAATGAAAAACTGTTTTTT	CATSRDYNEKLFF
NA	TRBV27	NA	TRBJ2-1	TGTGCCAGCAATCCCTCAACAGGTCTCCAGGGGCGGTTCTTC	CASNPSTGLQGRFF
NA	TRBV6-6	TRBD1	TRBJ1-3	TGTGCCACCCTCCCGGGACAGCCCGTCTCTGGAAACACCATATATTTT	CATLPGQPVSGNTIYF
NA	TRBV9	NA	TRBJ2-2	TGTGCCAGCAGCCCCAGGACGGCGAACACCGGGGAGCTGTTTTTT	CASSPRTANTGELFF
NA	TRBV19	NA	TRBJ2-2	TGTGCCAGTAGTAGGACAGCCCTTAACACCGGGGAGCTGTTTTTT	CASSRTALNTGELFF
NA	TRBV4-1	TRBD1	TRBJ2-7	TGCGCCAGCAGCTACAGATTCCTCCCGGGACAGGGAAACTACGAGCAGTACTTC	CASSYRFLPGQGNYEQYF
NA	TRBV4-2	NA	TRBJ2-3	TGTGCCAGCAGCGGGGAGGTGACGGGGACATACACAGATACGCAGTATTTT	CASSGEVTGTYTDTQYF
NA	TRBV4-1	TRBD1	TRBJ2-5	TGCGCCAGCAGCCAGATTACAGGGGGCGGGGAGACCCAGTACTTC	CASSQITGGGETQYF
NA	TRBV4-3	NA	TRBJ2-1	TGCGCCAGCAGCCCAGGACAGGGGGCAGGGTCTAGCGGGAGGGCCGGTGAGCAGTTCTTC	CASSPGQGAGSSGRAGEQFF
once	TRBV2	NA	TRBJ2-7	TGTGCCAGCAGGGGACCGACCTACGAGCAGCACTTC	CASRGPTYEQHF
NA	TRBV4-2	NA	TRBJ2-5	TGTGCCAGCAGCCAAGTAGCCGGGATCCAAGAGACCCAGTACTTC	CASSQVAGIQETQYF
NA	TRBV27	TRBD1	TRBJ1-2	TGTGCCAGCAGTTCTACAGGGGGCCGCAACTATGGCTACACCTTC	CASSSTGGRNYGYTF
NA	TRBV9	TRBD2	TRBJ2-7	TGTGCCAGCAGCGGAGGGGGGACTAGCGATGAGCAGTACTTC	CASSGGGTSDEQYF
few	TRBV15	TRBD1	TRBJ2-7	TGTGCCACCAGCAGAGATGGACAGGGATCCCACGAGCAGTACTTC	CATSRDGQGSHEQYF
NA	TRBV18	NA	TRBJ2-5	TGTGCCAGCTCACTCAGGGCAGCGGCGCAAGAGACCCAGTACTTC	CASSLRAAAQETQYF
NA	TRBV5-1	NA	TRBJ2-6	TGCGCCAGCAGCTCCAACCCGGGACAAATCTCTGGGGCCAACGTCCTGACTTTC	CASSSNPGQISGANVLTF
NA	TRBV18	NA	TRBJ2-7	TGTGCCAGCTCACCCGACAGGGGAGGGGAATACGAGCAGTACTTC	CASSPDRGGEYEQYF
once	TRBV9	NA	TRBJ2-3	TGTGCCAGCAGCATTACAGGAAGTCCGCAGTATTTT	CASSITGSPQYF
NA	TRBV5-1	TRBD1	TRBJ2-5	TGCGCCAGCAGCTTAGGACAGGGTGAGCAAGAGACCCAGTACTTC	CASSLGQGEQETQYF
NA	TRBV4-3	NA	TRBJ1-4	TGCGCCAGCAGCCAAGATCCCAGCCCTAATGAAAAACTGTTTTTT	CASSQDPSPNEKLFF
NA	TRBV29-1	NA	TRBJ2-1	TGCGCATCGCGGGACCAAGGAGGTGAGCAGTTCTTC	CASRDQGGEQFF
NA	TRBV5-1	TRBD2	TRBJ2-7	TGCGCCAGCAGCTTCCGGCGGGAGGGCCTCAACGAGCAGTACTTC	CASSFRREGLNEQYF
once	TRBV28	NA	TRBJ1-3	TGTGCCAGCAGTTTGCCGGCTGGAAACACCATATATTTT	CASSLPAGNTIYF
NA	TRBV30	NA	TRBJ2-3	TGTGCCTGGGGAGGAGGCACAGATACGCAGTATTTT	CAWGGGTDTQYF
many	TRBV11-2	TRBD2	TRBJ2-1	TGTGCCAGCAGAAAGACTAGCGGGATAAATGAGCAGTTCTTC	CASRKTSGINEQFF
once	TRBV11-1	TRBD2	TRBJ2-7	TGTGCCAGCAGCCGGACTAGCGGAGGCTACGAGCAGTACTTC	CASSRTSGGYEQYF
NA	TRBV18	TRBD2	TRBJ2-2	TGTGCCAGCTCACCACGGCAAGCGGGAGGGCCGGGAACCGGGGAGCTGTTTTTT	CASSPRQAGGPGTGELFF
NA	TRBV2	NA	TRBJ1-5	TGTGCCAGCAGTGAGTTGAGGGATGGCCAGCCCCAGCATTTT	CASSELRDGQPQHF
NA	TRBV2	NA	TRBJ2-5	TGTGCCAGCACGTTGGGGCTGGAGACCCAGTACTTC	CASTLGLETQYF
few	TRBV2	TRBD1	TRBJ1-2	TGTGCCAGCAGCACCGGGACAGGGTTTGGGTATGGCTACACCTTC	CASSTGTGFGYGYTF
NA	TRBV7-2	NA	TRBJ2-2	TGTGCCAGCAGCTTAACCTTTAGGTCCGGGGAGCTGTTTTTT	CASSLTFRSGELFF
NA	TRBV4-1	NA	TRBJ2-7	TGCGCCAGCAGCCTGGACCAAAATAACTACGAGCAGTACTTC	CASSLDQNNYEQYF
once	TRBV7-2	NA	TRBJ2-1	TGTGCCAGCAGCTTGCTTTGGGACGGGATCTACAATGAGCAGTTCTTC	CASSLLWDGIYNEQFF
many	TRBV11-2	TRBD2	TRBJ2-1	TGTGCCAGCAGCTTAATGGGACTAGCGGGGTACAATGAGCAGTTCTTC	CASSLMGLAGYNEQFF
NA	TRBV11-2	TRBD1	TRBJ2-4	TGTGCCAGCAGCGGAAGACAGGGGGCTATTACCAAAAACATTCAGTACTTC	CASSGRQGAITKNIQYF
NA	TRBV14	TRBD2	TRBJ2-1	TGTGCCAGCAGCCCCTCGGGGGGGGCAAGTCGTGAGCAGTTCTTC	CASSPSGGASREQFF
few	TRBV28	TRBD1	TRBJ1-5	TGTGCCAGCAGTTTATCAGGGGGAGGGACAGCTAAGGCGCCCCAGCATTTT	CASSLSGGGTAKAPQHF
NA	TRBV6-7	TRBD2	TRBJ2-1	TGTGCCAGCAGTTACAGGCGGGAGGTTCCCAATGAGCAGTTCTTC	CASSYRREVPNEQFF
NA	TRBV28	TRBD2	TRBJ2-1	TGTGCCAGCAGCCAACTCGGGACTAGCGGGAGGTATGAGCAGTTCTTC	CASSQLGTSGRYEQFF
NA	TRBV5-1	NA	TRBJ2-1	TGCGCCAGCAGCTTGGCACAGTCCAATGAGCAGTTCTTC	CASSLAQSNEQFF
NA	TRBV30	NA	TRBJ2-7	TGTGCCTGGGAGAGGGCCTACGAGCAGTACTTC	CAWERAYEQYF
few	TRBV30	TRBD1	TRBJ1-1	TGTGCCTGGAAGAAGACAGGGGAGAACACTGAAGCTTTCTTT	CAWKKTGENTEAFF
NA	TRBV5-6	NA	TRBJ2-7	TGTGCCAGCAGCTTGGGAGTGACACTTTCCTACGAGCAGTACTTC	CASSLGVTLSYEQYF
NA	TRBV5-4	NA	TRBJ2-5	TGTGCCAGCAGCTTGGGTGACCCCAGGGTCATTCGGGAGACCCAGTACTTC	CASSLGDPRVIRETQYF
NA	TRBV5-1	TRBD1	TRBJ2-3	TGCGCCAGCAGTTTTGCCGCCGGGACAGGGCCAGATACGCAGTATTTT	CASSFAAGTGPDTQYF
few	TRBV7-2	NA	TRBJ1-4	TGTGCCAGCAGCCCGTTTATGGGGAGGGGTGAAAAACTGTTTTTT	CASSPFMGRGEKLFF
NA	TRBV11-2	NA	TRBJ2-5	TGTGCCAGCAGCTCCCAAGAGACCCAGTACTTC	CASSSQETQYF
NA	TRBV2	TRBD2	TRBJ2-5	TGTGCCAGCAGTCCCAGGACTAGCGGGAGCTCGTTGGAGACCCAGTACTTC	CASSPRTSGSSLETQYF
many	TRBV5-1	TRBD2	TRBJ2-7	TGCGCCAGCAGCTTGGTGGCTAGCGGGAGGACCACTCCTTACGAGCAGTACTTC	CASSLVASGRTTPYEQYF
few	TRBV6-5	NA	TRBJ1-5	TGTGCCAGCAGTTCCCTCAAAGTTCCCAATCAGCCCCAGCATTTT	CASSSLKVPNQPQHF